Shown below are 23 T cell receptor beta chains from a single sample sequenced in a study of blood T cells in healthy people across ages. Alongside a J-beta primer mix, a sample-barcoded 5' primer served in a second PCR lasting roughly 7 to 11 cycles. TCRdb ran MiXCR on the 5' RACE reads and lists one entry per CDR3 protein. The data contain about 1.4 million distinct CDR3 sequences, around 55% of them singletons. Material: blood. The receptors were sampled from a man in his late teens or twenties in good health.

This clonotype has just a few counts. The chain is built from TRBV20-1 and TRBJ1-6; D might be TRBD1 (6 bases). This CDR3 comprises 17 residues. Germline V gene data show CDR1 as DFQATT and CDR2 as SNEGSKA (reference sequence). V lost 1 base to trimming and J lost 9 bases, with 22 bases between them. CDR3 sequence reads: CSARGSGARTQGSPLHF. The CDR3 nucleotides read TGCAGTGCTAGAGGGTCAGGGGCCAGGACGCAGGGTTCACCCCTCCACTTT.

This clonotype was found once. The V gene is TRBV7-9, the J gene TRBJ1-1, with 8 bases identical to TRBD1. Germline loops: CDR1 SEHNR, CDR2 FQNEAQ (reference sequence). V trimming: 7 bases; J trimming: 6 bases; junction bases outside the gene matches: 10. This CDR3 region has 14 residues. In nucleotides, the CDR3 is TGTGCCAGCAACATAAGAGGGACAGGCGCTGAAGCTTTCTTT. It encodes CASNIRGTGAEAFF.

In this sample, this clonotype turned up a few times. The chain recombines TRBV7-2 with TRBJ1-2, with no clear D. V gave up 1 base and J gave up 4 bases, with 10 bases separating them. The CDR3 has 14 residues. In germline, CDR1 is SGHTA, CDR2 FQGNSA. The CDR3 loop reads CASSLDVGTYGYTF. The CDR3 nucleotides are TGTGCCAGCAGCTTAGACGTGGGTACCTATGGCTACACCTTC.

The chain recombines TRBV7-6 with TRBJ2-7; a possible D gene is TRBD1 (6 bases). Germline CDR1 is SGHVS and CDR2 is FNYEAQ. The CDR3 covers 19 residues. Trimming left V 5 bases short and J 0 bases short, with 26 bases between. CDR3 in DNA: TGTGCCAGCAGCAGTAGAGGAAAGCACTACAGGGCTAACTCCTACGAGCAGTACTTC. This codes for CASSSRGKHYRANSYEQYF. Together with reference TRBV7-6 and TRBJ2-7, the CDR3 gives the full variable domain: GAGVSQSPRYKVTKRGQDVALRCDPISGHVSLYWYRQALGQGPEFLTYFNYEAQQDKSGLPNDRFSAERPEGSISTLTIQRTEQRDSAMYRCASSSRGKHYRANSYEQYFGPGTRLTVT.

This clonotype was found a few times. V is TRBV5-1 and J is TRBJ2-3; D might be TRBD2 (5 bases). The germline V gene encodes CDR1 SGHRS and CDR2 YFSETQ. V was shortened by 4 bases and J by 7 bases, with 10 bases between the two germline ends. The length of the CDR3 is 12 residues. As DNA, the CDR3 is TGCGCCAGCAGCCCCTCGGACTATACGCAGTATTTT. Translation gives CASSPSDYTQYF.

V is TRBV4-1 and J is TRBJ2-4, with 9 bases lining up with TRBD1. Germline values: CDR1 MGHRA, CDR2 YSYEKL. The J segment lost 0 bases and the V segment lost 6 bases, leaving 9 bases of the junction unmatched. This CDR3 has 17 amino acids. The CDR3 spells CASRLTGTGIAKNIQYF. CDR3 DNA sequence: TGCGCCAGCAGACTAACCGGGACAGGGATAGCCAAAAACATTCAGTACTTC.

J is TRBJ2-7 and V is TRBV28, with D perhaps TRBD1 or TRBD2 (7 bases each). The CDR3 runs to 13 residues. CDR1 and CDR2 from the germline V gene are MDHEN and SYDVKM. The V end lost 10 bases, the J end lost 3 bases, and 16 bases lay between the germline ends. The CDR3 is CAIGRDSIYEQYF. Written as DNA, the CDR3 is TGTGCCATAGGGAGGGACAGTATCTACGAGCAGTACTTC.

This rearrangement joins TRBV7-8 to TRBJ2-5; 7 positions agree with TRBD1. V dropped 4 bases and J dropped 4; count of bases not matched to a gene: 12. The length of the CDR3 is 16 residues. The germline gives CDR1 SGHVS, CDR2 FQNEAQ. In DNA form, the CDR3 reads TGTGCCAGCAGCTCCGGGACAGTAGCCCCCGGAGAGACCCAGTACTTC. Its protein is CASSSGTVAPGETQYF.

V gene TRBV7-2 combines with J gene TRBJ1-6, with D unclear. The CDR3 consists of 12 residues. Trimming stripped 6 bases from V and 10 bases from J, with 10 bases between. Looked up from germline, CDR1 is SGHTA and CDR2 is FQGNSA. The chain's CDR3 is CASSYPGSPLHF. For the CDR3, the DNA is TGTGCCAGCAGTTACCCCGGCTCACCCCTCCACTTT.

This chain connects TRBV4-3 to TRBJ1-2; no clear D. The CDR3 contains 13 residues. The V gene lost 0 bases and the J gene lost 7 bases, with 9 bases spanning the gap. Germline V gene sequence: CDR1 LGHNA, CDR2 YSLEER. This chain's CDR3 is CASSQDGTVGYTF. The CDR3 DNA sequence: TGCGCCAGCAGCCAAGACGGAACTGTTGGCTACACCTTC.

The chain employs TRBV21-1 and TRBJ2-3; the D call in the table, TRBD1, was not verified against the DNA. TRBV21-1 is an annotated pseudogene. The CDR3 has 16 amino acids. The DNA for the CDR3 is TGTGCCAGCAGCTCCGCAGGGGATTCTAGCACAGATACGCAGTATTTT. It encodes CASSSAGDSSTDTQYF.

The rearrangement joins TRBV3-1 to TRBJ2-7, with D perhaps matching TRBD1 or TRBD2 (5 bases each). The J call could be wrong; TRBJ2-5 is a better fit for the DNA end. Germline CDR1 is LGHDT and CDR2 is YNNKEL (reference sequence). This CDR3 is built from 15 residues. This chain's CDR3 is CASSQTGALGETQYF. The CDR3 nucleotides read TGTGCCAGCAGCCAAACCGGGGCGTTAGGTGAGACCCAGTACTTC.

In this sample, this clonotype turned up a few times. V gene TRBV5-5 combines with J gene TRBJ2-5, with 9 nucleotides matching TRBD2. This CDR3 contains 15 residues. V lost 1 base, J lost 2 bases, and 3 bases stayed unmatched. In germline, CDR1 is SGHKS, CDR2 YYEKEE (reference sequence). This CDR3 is CASSLKRGDQETQYF. The DNA for the CDR3 is TGTGCCAGCAGCTTGAAGCGGGGGGATCAAGAGACCCAGTACTTC.

This clonotype was counted between two and nine times. The chain couples TRBV10-3 to TRBJ1-5; 9 nucleotides match TRBD1. CDR3 length equals 16 residues. Germline V gene sequence: CDR1 ENHRY, CDR2 SYGVKD. The J segment lost 4 bases and the V segment lost 6 bases, leaving 10 bases of the junction unmatched. CDR3 region: CAIRARTGVSNQPQHF. The CDR3 DNA follows: TGTGCCATCAGGGCTCGGACAGGGGTAAGTAATCAGCCCCAGCATTTT.

This clonotype was counted only a few times. The V gene is TRBV29-1, the J gene TRBJ2-3; tentative D call: TRBD1 (6 bases). This CDR3 has 14 amino acids. Trimming cost V 8 bases and J 2 bases, with 17 bases left between them. The germline gives CDR1 SQVTM, CDR2 ANQGSEA. CDR3 amino acids: CSLRGTSVTDTQYF. The CDR3 DNA sequence: TGCAGCTTGAGAGGGACATCTGTCACAGATACGCAGTATTTT.

This chain connects TRBV27 to TRBJ1-5; TRBD1 aligns across 10 bases. Germline lookup yields CDR1 MNHEY and CDR2 SMNVEV (reference sequence). The CDR3 has 16 amino acids. The J segment lost 1 base and the V segment lost 6 bases, leaving 6 bases of the junction unmatched. CDR3 region: CASSPRDRGSNQPQHF. The CDR3 DNA follows: TGTGCCAGCAGCCCCCGGGACAGGGGCAGCAATCAGCCCCAGCATTTT.

The chain combines TRBV4-2 with TRBJ1-2; D is unclear. This CDR3 is built from 13 residues. V lost 0 bases and J 7 bases, leaving 9 bases between the germline ends. Germline V gene lookup returns CDR1 LGHNA and CDR2 YNFKEQ. The CDR3 nucleotides read TGTGCCAGCAGCCAAGAGTTTGGGGTTGGCTACACCTTC. The encoded protein is CASSQEFGVGYTF.

The chain combines TRBV24-1 with TRBJ2-5; D might be TRBD1 (5 bases). The CDR3 has 14 residues. Germline V gives CDR1 KGHDR, CDR2 SFDVKD. The V end lost 5 bases, the J end lost 11 bases, and 20 bases lay between the germline ends. The CDR3 DNA reads as TGTGCCACCAGTGTAGGGGTGAGGAACAATGAGCAGTACTTC. Translated, it gives CATSVGVRNNEQYF.

This clonotype was counted a single time. The genes are TRBV4-1 and TRBJ2-1; tentatively, D is TRBD1 (5 bases). The germline CDR1 and CDR2 sequences are MGHRA and YSYEKL. Trimming removed 2 bases at V and 8 bases at J, with 10 bases between. This CDR3 has 13 amino acids. CDR3 amino acids: CASSQTQGDEQFF. The CDR3 DNA sequence: TGCGCCAGCAGCCAAACTCAGGGCGATGAGCAGTTCTTC.

This clonotype was seen a few times. The chain has TRBV29-1 and TRBJ2-1; 7 bases line up with TRBD2. Germline CDR1 reads SQVTM; CDR2 reads ANQGSEA. This CDR3 has 16 residues. Losses at the gene ends were 0 bases for V and 0 bases for J; bases not matched to a gene: 5. CDR3 coding DNA: TGCAGCGTTGAAGATTACGCTAGCGGCTCCTACAATGAGCAGTTCTTC. It translates to CSVEDYASGSYNEQFF.

This chain connects TRBV27 to TRBJ2-7; no definite D call. The germline V gene has CDR1 MNHEY and CDR2 SMNVEV (reference sequence). The CDR3 contains 16 residues. With 4 bases removed from V and 3 bases from J, the gap between germline ends came to 19 bases. The CDR3 coding sequence is TGTGCCAGCAGTTCGGGCCAAACCCCTACCTTCTACGAGCAGTACTTC. It yields the protein CASSSGQTPTFYEQYF.

The chain uses TRBV3-1 and TRBJ1-6; D is perhaps TRBD1 (5 bases). Germline values: CDR1 LGHDT, CDR2 YNNKEL (reference sequence). The CDR3 extends over 16 amino acids. The germline V and J ends were trimmed by 3 bases and 9 bases, with 18 bases remaining between them. The CDR3, as DNA: TGTGCCAGCAGCCACCTCCGACAGTCCGGGAGTTCACCCCTCCACTTT. Its protein is CASSHLRQSGSSPLHF.

The count of this clonotype is one. The chain combines TRBV4-3 with TRBJ2-4; the D is unclear. The tail of the sequence fits TRBJ2-7 better, so the J call may be wrong. The CDR3 totals 13 residues. The germline gives CDR1 LGHNA, CDR2 YSLEER. The CDR3 reads CASSQDGQYEQYF. Here the CDR3 DNA reads TGCGCCAGCAGCCAAGATGGGCAGTACGAGCAGTACTTC.